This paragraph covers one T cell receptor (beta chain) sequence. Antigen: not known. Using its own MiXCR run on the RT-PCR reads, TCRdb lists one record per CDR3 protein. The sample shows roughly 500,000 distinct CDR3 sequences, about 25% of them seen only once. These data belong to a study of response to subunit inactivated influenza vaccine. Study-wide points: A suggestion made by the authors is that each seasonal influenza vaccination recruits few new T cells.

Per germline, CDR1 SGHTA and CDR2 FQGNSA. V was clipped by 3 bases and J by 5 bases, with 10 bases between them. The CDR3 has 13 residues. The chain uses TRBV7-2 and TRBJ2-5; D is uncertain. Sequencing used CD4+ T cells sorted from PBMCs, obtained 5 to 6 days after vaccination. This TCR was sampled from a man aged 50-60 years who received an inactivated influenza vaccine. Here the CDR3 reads CASSFFPGETQYF. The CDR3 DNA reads TGTGCCAGCAGCTTTTTCCCGGGCGAGACCCAGTACTTC.